The rows below give T cell receptor beta chains drawn from one sample of a study of T cell responses to AZD1222 COVID-19 vaccine. Profiling relied on immunoSEQ multiplex PCR, and the TCRdb table lists in-frame clones only, not all of them. The sample consists of about 190,000 clones, about 87% of them appearing once. The sample was peripheral blood, taken on day 0 of MenACWY control vaccination. All receptors derive from an adult in good health. Each CDR3 is given with its conserved first and last residue. The D gene is left open where the match is weak. Only some rows state a clone size, as once, few, many or a class for expanded clones.

cdr3_nt: TGTGCCACCAGTGATTTGGGACATCGAGGCTACACCTTC
cdr3_aa: CATSDLGHRGYTF
j_call: TRBJ1-2
v_call: TRBV24-1
clone_size: once
d_call: NA

cdr3_nt: TGTGCCACCAGCAGAGAGGGGGACAGGCTTGCAACTAATGAAAAACTGTTTTTT
cdr3_aa: CATSREGDRLATNEKLFF
j_call: TRBJ1-4
v_call: TRBV15
clone_size: NA
d_call: TRBD1

cdr3_nt: TGTGCCAGCTCACCGGGACTAGCCGTCGACAATGAGCAGTTCTTC
cdr3_aa: CASSPGLAVDNEQFF
j_call: TRBJ2-1
v_call: TRBV18
clone_size: NA
d_call: TRBD2

cdr3_nt: TGTGCCAGCAGTGGCTTGGGACAGCCTGAGGCCTATGGCTACACCTTC
cdr3_aa: CASSGLGQPEAYGYTF
j_call: TRBJ1-2
v_call: TRBV28
clone_size: few
d_call: TRBD1

cdr3_nt: TGCGCCAGCAGCCAAGGACAGAACTATGGCTACACCTTC
cdr3_aa: CASSQGQNYGYTF
j_call: TRBJ1-2
v_call: TRBV4-3
clone_size: NA
d_call: NA

cdr3_nt: TGCGCCAGCAGCCAGTCGGGCTTTACGAGCTCCTACAATGAGCAGTTCTTC
cdr3_aa: CASSQSGFTSSYNEQFF
j_call: TRBJ2-1
v_call: TRBV4-1
clone_size: NA
d_call: NA

cdr3_nt: TGTGCCAGTAGTCCTATTCGCCTCGTGGGGGGTAACAATCAGCCCCAGCATTTT
cdr3_aa: CASSPIRLVGGNNQPQHF
j_call: TRBJ1-5
v_call: TRBV19
clone_size: NA
d_call: NA

cdr3_nt: TGTGCCAGCAGCTCCGGACAGGGAGGGGAAAAACTGTTTTTT
cdr3_aa: CASSSGQGGEKLFF
j_call: TRBJ1-4
v_call: TRBV7-2
clone_size: few
d_call: TRBD1

cdr3_nt: TGTGCCAGCAGCCAGCCTGGAGGGGGAGAGAATGAGCAGTTCTTC
cdr3_aa: CASSQPGGGENEQFF
j_call: TRBJ2-1
v_call: TRBV5-4
clone_size: NA
d_call: NA

cdr3_nt: TGTGCCAGCAGGGCGCAGGCTCCCGGGGCCAACGTCCTGACTTTC
cdr3_aa: CASRAQAPGANVLTF
j_call: TRBJ2-6
v_call: TRBV28
clone_size: NA
d_call: NA

cdr3_nt: TGCGCCAGCAGCCGGGGACCAGCAGATACGCAGTATTTT
cdr3_aa: CASSRGPADTQYF
j_call: TRBJ2-3
v_call: TRBV4-3
clone_size: NA
d_call: NA

cdr3_nt: TGTGCCAGCAGTTTCTGGCGGGGCCTTAGCACAGATACGCAGTATTTT
cdr3_aa: CASSFWRGLSTDTQYF
j_call: TRBJ2-3
v_call: TRBV27
clone_size: NA
d_call: NA

cdr3_nt: TGTGCCTGGAGTGTAGCCTCCCGCTCTGGAAACACCATATATTTT
cdr3_aa: CAWSVASRSGNTIYF
j_call: TRBJ1-3
v_call: TRBV30
clone_size: NA
d_call: NA

cdr3_nt: TGTGCCAGCAGCTTAGGGACTGGCCAGCCCCAGCATTTT
cdr3_aa: CASSLGTGQPQHF
j_call: TRBJ1-5
v_call: TRBV7-8
clone_size: once
d_call: NA

cdr3_nt: TGTGCCAGCAGCCAAGGGGTCGTCTACGAGCAGTACTTC
cdr3_aa: CASSQGVVYEQYF
j_call: TRBJ2-7
v_call: TRBV14
clone_size: few
d_call: NA

cdr3_nt: TGCGCCAGCAGCGAAGGGACCGAGAAGTATGGCTACACCTTC
cdr3_aa: CASSEGTEKYGYTF
j_call: TRBJ1-2
v_call: TRBV5-1
clone_size: NA
d_call: NA

cdr3_nt: TGTGCCAGCAGTTCTACCGGGGGCTACGAGCAGTACTTC
cdr3_aa: CASSSTGGYEQYF
j_call: TRBJ2-7
v_call: TRBV7-9
clone_size: once
d_call: NA

cdr3_nt: TGTGCTAGTGATTCCAGAGAGAGCTCTGGAAACACCATATATTTT
cdr3_aa: CASDSRESSGNTIYF
j_call: TRBJ1-3
v_call: TRBV12-5
clone_size: once
d_call: NA

cdr3_nt: TGTGCCAGCAGTTCTACAGGGGGCTCGGGAAACACCATATATTTT
cdr3_aa: CASSSTGGSGNTIYF
j_call: TRBJ1-3
v_call: TRBV6-5
clone_size: NA
d_call: TRBD1

cdr3_nt: TGTGCCAGCAGTTCCGAGTATAGCAATCAGCCCCAGCATTTT
cdr3_aa: CASSSEYSNQPQHF
j_call: TRBJ1-5
v_call: TRBV6-5
clone_size: NA
d_call: NA

cdr3_nt: TGTGCCACCAGTGAACCGACTCGGGGCCCCGGGGAGCTGTTTTTT
cdr3_aa: CATSEPTRGPGELFF
j_call: TRBJ2-2
v_call: TRBV24-1
clone_size: NA
d_call: NA

cdr3_nt: TGTGCCAGCAGCGCGTACACTAGCGGGAGGTCTTACAATGAGCAGTTCTTC
cdr3_aa: CASSAYTSGRSYNEQFF
j_call: TRBJ2-1
v_call: TRBV9
clone_size: NA
d_call: TRBD2

cdr3_nt: TGTGCCAGCAGTACGACAGGATCCTCCTACAATGAGCAGTTCTTC
cdr3_aa: CASSTTGSSYNEQFF
j_call: TRBJ2-1
v_call: TRBV6-5
clone_size: NA
d_call: NA

cdr3_nt: TGCGCCAGCAGCTTGGCCGAGGGGACTAGCGACGAGCAGTACTTC
cdr3_aa: CASSLAEGTSDEQYF
j_call: TRBJ2-7
v_call: TRBV5-1
clone_size: NA
d_call: TRBD2

cdr3_nt: TGTGCCAGCAGCCGACTAGCGGGCAACAATGAGCAGTTCTTC
cdr3_aa: CASSRLAGNNEQFF
j_call: TRBJ2-1
v_call: TRBV3-1/TRBV3-2
clone_size: once
d_call: TRBD2